The 20 T cell receptor beta chains listed next were all sequenced from one sample in a study of PD-1 blockade in classical Hodgkin lymphoma. The patients all showed relapse after autologous stem cell transplantation, while their brentuximab vedotin exposure varied. The method was immunoSEQ multiplex PCR; TCRdb's version includes in-frame clones alone and lacks a portion of them. The sample carries about 36,000 clones, around 63% recorded once. Here the sequenced sample was peripheral blood mononuclear cells (PBMCs), taken before the second cycle of nivolumab. The receptors originated from a human donor with classical Hodgkin lymphoma.

This clone was seen a single time. V gene TRBV11-3 combines with J gene TRBJ2-1, with 8 bases aligning to TRBD2. The CDR3 has 15 residues. The V gene end was trimmed by 5 bases and the J gene end by 4 bases; junction bases not matched to a gene: 7. The germline V gene has CDR1 SGHNT and CDR2 YENEEA. The CDR3 DNA follows: TGTGCCAGCAGCCCCGGGGGGGACTCATACAATGAGCAGTTCTTC. It codes for CASSPGGDSYNEQFF.

This clone was observed a handful of times. Different DNA sequences within this sample yield the same CDR3. J is TRBJ2-7 and V is TRBV27; a possible D gene is TRBD2 (6 bases). CDR1 is MNHEY and CDR2 is SMNVEV in the germline V gene (reference sequence). The CDR3 has 14 residues. Trimming took 3 bases from V and 2 from J, leaving 11 bases between them. CDR3 region: CASSFGGPAYEQYF. Written as DNA, the CDR3 is TGTGCCAGCAGTTTTGGAGGGCCTGCCTACGAGCAGTACTTC.

V gene TRBV30 combines with J gene TRBJ2-1, with 7 bases fitting TRBD2. Germline V gene data show CDR1 as GTSNPN and CDR2 as SVGIG (reference sequence). With V trimmed by 8 bases and J by 7 bases, 14 bases remained unmatched. This CDR3 comprises 14 residues. CDR3 sequence (DNA): TGTGCCAGGGCCCCCGGGACTACCGAAAATGAGCAGTTCTTC. Its translation is CARAPGTTENEQFF.

This clone was detected a few times. The chain employs TRBV4-3 and TRBJ2-1, with a weak D call TRBD2 (5 bases). Germline CDR1 is LGHNA and CDR2 is YSLEER. Trimming shortened V by 0 bases and J by 3 bases, and 9 bases separated the two germline ends. This CDR3 is built from 15 residues. CDR3 amino acids: CASSQELAFYNEQFF. CDR3 sequence (DNA): TGCGCCAGCAGCCAAGAGCTAGCATTCTACAATGAGCAGTTCTTC.

As DNA, the CDR3 is TGTGCCAGCAGCTTAACGGTTAATTTGGCGTCGGATGAGCAGTTCTTC. It specifies CASSLTVNLASDEQFF. V usage is TRBV7-3 and J usage is TRBJ2-1; D uncertain. Trimming left V 0 bases short and J 8 bases short, with 17 bases between. CDR3 length equals 16 residues. CDR1 SGHTA and CDR2 FQGTGA come from the germline V gene.

This clone has a single count. At the DNA level, this CDR3 is encoded by other sequences in the same sample as well. This chain uses TRBV4-3 with TRBJ2-3; TRBD1 matches 7 bases. CDR1 is LGHNA and CDR2 is YSLEER in the germline V gene. This CDR3 is 15 amino acids long. V gave up 2 bases and J gave up 1 base; unmatched junction bases: 3. The DNA of the CDR3 is TGCGCCAGCAGCCAATTAACAGGGGGCACAGATACGCAGTATTTT. Translation: CASSQLTGGTDTQYF.

This sequence joins TRBV9 and TRBJ2-3; a possible D gene is TRBD2 (5 bases). The V end was cut by 3 bases, the J end by 2 bases, with 10 bases between. Per germline, CDR1 SGDLS and CDR2 YYNGEE. This CDR3 has 14 residues. For the CDR3, the DNA is TGTGCCAGCAGCGCTTCGGGATCCACAGATACGCAGTATTTT. Translating gives CASSASGSTDTQYF.

This clone was observed once. The rearrangement uses TRBV5-1 and TRBJ1-2; D uncertain. CDR1 is SGHRS, CDR2 YFSETQ, per germline. V gave up 7 bases and J gave up 1 base, with 17 bases separating them. The CDR3 runs to 15 residues. The CDR3 DNA reads TGCGCCAGCGGCCTTGGGCCGGGGAATAACTATGGCTACACCTTC. Amino acid sequence: CASGLGPGNNYGYTF.

This rearrangement joins TRBV5-3 to TRBJ1-1, with D possibly matching TRBD1 (6 bases). TRBV5-3 is an ORF for which the function is uncertain. The CDR3 extends over 13 amino acids. Deletions cut 7 bases from V and 5 bases from J, with 15 bases between. This chain's CDR3 is CAREVDSATEAFF. The CDR3 bases are TGTGCCAGAGAAGTGGACAGTGCGACTGAAGCTTTCTTT.

The chain couples TRBV19 to TRBJ2-2; D unclear. This CDR3 contains 14 residues. V was shortened by 1 base and J by 2 bases, with 5 bases between the two germline ends. Per germline, CDR1 LNHDA and CDR2 SQIVND (reference sequence). DNA for the CDR3: TGTGCCAGTAGTATAGTTCGCAACACCGGGGAGCTGTTTTTT. Encoded protein: CASSIVRNTGELFF.

The chain employs TRBV7-2 and TRBJ2-4, with 9 bases that match TRBD1. With 3 bases clipped from V and 15 bases from J, the junction kept 12 bases outside the gene matches. The germline V gene has CDR1 SGHTA and CDR2 FQGNSA. The CDR3 loop spans 14 amino acids. The CDR3 region is CASSLGQGRAEMYF. The CDR3 bases are TGTGCCAGCAGCTTGGGACAGGGTCGCGCAGAGATGTACTTC.

The chain has TRBV4-3 and TRBJ1-2; D perhaps matches TRBD1 (5 bases). The germline CDR1 and CDR2 sequences are LGHNA and YSLEER. The CDR3 contains 14 residues. Trimming removed 0 bases from V and 6 bases from J, with 11 bases in between. Here the CDR3 reads CASSQDYRGDGYTF. CDR3 bases: TGCGCCAGCAGCCAAGATTATCGGGGGGATGGCTACACCTTC.

This clone appeared once. The chain has TRBV6-5 and TRBJ2-7, with D tentatively TRBD1 or TRBD2 (5 bases each). The length of the CDR3 is 15 residues. V lost 0 bases and J 1 base, leaving 10 bases between the germline ends. Looked up from germline, CDR1 is MNHEY and CDR2 is SVGAGI. As DNA, the CDR3 is TGTGCCAGCAGTTACTCTGGGGGTGAATCCTACGAGCAGTACTTC. It is translated as CASSYSGGESYEQYF.

V usage is TRBV19 and J usage is TRBJ2-1; D unresolved. The CDR3 covers 14 residues. Looked up from germline, CDR1 is LNHDA and CDR2 is SQIVND (reference sequence). Trimming removed 11 bases at V and 0 bases at J, with 14 bases between. CDR3 sequence (DNA): TGTGCCGACGGACCAGGCAGCTCCTACAATGAGCAGTTCTTC. It codes for CADGPGSSYNEQFF.

This chain joins TRBV7-2 and TRBJ2-5, with D maybe TRBD1 (6 bases). Germline CDR1 reads SGHTA; CDR2 reads FQGNSA. V was trimmed by 1 base and J by 0 bases, leaving 12 bases between them. The CDR3 runs 16 residues. In DNA, the CDR3 is TGTGCCAGCAGCTTAGTTGGCGGACAGTACCAAGAGACCCAGTACTTC. Protein sequence: CASSLVGGQYQETQYF.

This clone was observed a single time. The rearrangement links TRBV19 to TRBJ1-2, with 7 nucleotides matching TRBD1. J lost 5 bases, V lost 8 bases, and 17 bases had no gene match. Per the germline V gene, CDR1 is LNHDA and CDR2 is SQIVND (reference sequence). The CDR3 totals 16 residues. The CDR3 DNA sequence: TGTGCCAGTGGGGCGACAGGGTTTGGGGATTGGTATGGCTACACCTTC. Encoded protein: CASGATGFGDWYGYTF. The whole variable domain, filled in from reference TRBV19 and TRBJ1-2, reads DGGITQSPKYLFRKEGQNVTLSCEQNLNHDAMYWYRQDPGQGLRLIYYSQIVNDFQKGDIAEGYSVSREKKESFPLTVTSAQKNPTAFYLCASGATGFGDWYGYTFGSGTRLTVV.

This clone has just a few counts. The chain is built from TRBV5-1 and TRBJ1-1, with TRBD1 identical over 8 bases. The CDR3 has 14 residues. Germline V lookup: CDR1 SGHRS, CDR2 YFSETQ. J gave up 5 bases and V 2 bases, and 5 bases lay outside the gene matches. In DNA form, the CDR3 reads TGCGCCAGCAGCTTAACAGGGGGAGTTACTGAAGCTTTCTTT. Encoded protein: CASSLTGGVTEAFF.

CDR3 DNA sequence: TGTGCCAGCAGCTTATCGGGGGCCCCCTCCTACACCGGGGAGCTGTTTTTT. This codes for CASSLSGAPSYTGELFF. The chain links TRBV7-2 to TRBJ2-2; either TRBD1 or TRBD2 may supply D (6 bases each). Germline values: CDR1 SGHTA, CDR2 FQGNSA. The CDR3 contains 17 residues. V gave up 2 bases and J gave up 3 bases, with 16 bases separating them.

This clone was counted a single time. This chain links TRBV4-1 with TRBJ2-7; perhaps TRBD1 as D (5 bases). This CDR3 is built from 14 residues. V gave up 0 bases and J gave up 4 bases, with 10 bases separating them. Germline V gene data show CDR1 as MGHRA and CDR2 as YSYEKL. The DNA for the CDR3 is TGCGCCAGCAGCCAAGATCACCAGGGATACGAGCAGTACTTC. It is translated as CASSQDHQGYEQYF.

This clone was observed once. The chain uses TRBV5-4 and TRBJ2-1; 8 nucleotides align to TRBD2. Germline V lookup: CDR1 SGHNT, CDR2 YYREEE (reference sequence). The CDR3 runs to 18 residues. V gave up 2 bases and J gave up 0 bases; unmatched junction bases: 10. CDR3 sequence: CASSFSVTSVSSYNEQFF. The DNA of the CDR3 is TGTGCCAGCAGCTTTTCGGTGACTAGCGTGAGCTCCTACAATGAGCAGTTCTTC. The full variable domain, its missing parts supplied by reference TRBV5-4 and TRBJ2-1, is ETGVTQSPTHLIKTRGQQVTLRCSSQSGHNTVSWYQQALGQGPQFIFQYYREEENGRGNFPPRFSGLQFPNYSSELNVNALELDDSALYLCASSFSVTSVSSYNEQFFGPGTRLTVL.